The 13 T cell receptor beta chains reported below all come from one sample, sequenced in a study of vaccination and CD4 T cells after COVID-19. The Oncomine TCR Beta short-read assay generated sequence data from the DNA of cultured CD4+ T cells. MiXCR was run by TCRdb on the PCR reads, yielding one entry per CDR3 protein. This table has some 12,000 distinct CDR3 sequences, around 80% appearing once. No antigens are known for them. Noted treatment: roughly 10-day PBMC culture with coronavirus spike peptide pools or control peptides (ViraFEST assay). The sample was CD4+ T cells from blood, cultured in vitro. These receptors all stem from a human donor who had recovered from COVID-19.

The rearrangement joins TRBV6-5 to TRBJ1-1, with D unclear. CDR1 is MNHEY and CDR2 is SVGAGI in the germline V gene. V lost 2 bases, J lost 7 bases, and 11 bases lay in between. The CDR3 is made up of 13 amino acids. CDR3 in amino acids: CASSYRVSGEAFF. In DNA, the CDR3 is TGTGCCAGCAGTTACAGGGTGTCGGGTGAAGCTTTCTTT.

This chain connects TRBV15 to TRBJ2-2; D may be TRBD1 (6 bases). Trimming pared 4 bases from V and 3 bases from J, leaving 6 bases between. Per the germline V gene, CDR1 is LNHNV and CDR2 is YYDKDF (reference sequence). The CDR3 covers 13 residues. The CDR3 loop reads CATSNRDTGELFF. Here the CDR3 DNA reads TGTGCCACCAGCAACAGGGACACCGGGGAGCTGTTTTTT.

The chain recombines TRBV15 with TRBJ2-5; perhaps TRBD1 as D (7 bases). The V and J ends lost 0 bases and 4 bases respectively, with 18 bases between them. Germline CDR1 reads LNHNV; CDR2 reads YYDKDF (reference sequence). This CDR3 region has 17 residues. CDR3 nucleotide sequence: TGTGCCACCAGCAGAGATGTCCGGTCGGAGGGGGCAGAGACCCAGTACTTC. Encoded protein: CATSRDVRSEGAETQYF.

This clonotype was seen a few times. The chain is built from TRBV7-2 and TRBJ1-2, with TRBD1 matching over 8 bases. The CDR3 is 15 amino acids. Per germline, CDR1 SGHTA and CDR2 FQGNSA. Losses at the gene ends were 4 bases for V and 7 bases for J; bases not matched to a gene: 11. CDR3 in DNA: TGTGCCAGCAGCTCTGGTGGCAGGGGGCTCGGTGGCTACACCTTC. Encoded protein: CASSSGGRGLGGYTF.

The table lists this clonotype with a count of one. The chain joins TRBV24-1 to TRBJ1-1, with 7 bases lining up with TRBD1. The V and J ends lost 6 bases and 1 base, in that order; junction bases with no gene match: 1. Germline assignment: CDR1 KGHDR and CDR2 SFDVKD. This CDR3 contains 13 residues. The CDR3 nucleotides are TGTGCCACCAGTAGACAGGGGAACACTGAAGCTTTCTTT. Protein sequence: CATSRQGNTEAFF.

This clonotype came up a few times. The J gene is TRBJ1-5, the V gene TRBV20-1; no clear D. CDR3 size: 15 residues. Trimming cost V 2 bases and J 0 bases, with 11 bases left between them. Germline values: CDR1 DFQATT, CDR2 SNEGSKA (reference sequence). CDR3 residues: CSARLVGYSNQPQHF. The CDR3 DNA follows: TGCAGTGCTAGATTGGTAGGGTATAGCAATCAGCCCCAGCATTTT.

This chain joins TRBV27 and TRBJ1-3; no reliable D call. The V gene's germline CDR1 is MNHEY and CDR2 SMNVEV (reference sequence). The CDR3 loop spans 14 amino acids. The germline V and J ends were trimmed by 6 bases and 4 bases, with 13 bases remaining between them. CDR3 region: CASRSSPAGNTIYF. Here the CDR3 DNA reads TGTGCCAGCAGATCTAGCCCGGCGGGAAACACCATATATTTT.

The chain combines TRBV27 with TRBJ1-5; D perhaps matches TRBD1 (6 bases). CDR1 and CDR2 (germline): MNHEY, SMNVEV (reference sequence). Trimming shortened V by 6 bases and J by 0 bases, and 15 bases separated the two germline ends. The CDR3 covers 16 residues. The CDR3 coding sequence is TGTGCCAGCAGAGAGGGGGGAATTTATAGCAATCAGCCCCAGCATTTT. It translates to CASREGGIYSNQPQHF.

The V and J genes are TRBV7-2 and TRBJ1-5; TRBD1 might be the D (6 bases). From germline, CDR1 is SGHTA and CDR2 FQGNSA. Trimming removed 6 bases at V and 5 bases at J, with 17 bases between. This CDR3 has 15 amino acids. CDR3 sequence reads: CASSPQGMGDQPQHF. The CDR3 nucleotides read TGTGCCAGCAGTCCACAGGGAATGGGCGATCAGCCCCAGCATTTT. The entire variable domain, with the rest obtained from reference TRBV7-2 and TRBJ1-5, is as follows: GAGVSQSPSNKVTEKGKDVELRCDPISGHTALYWYRQSLGQGLEFLIYFQGNSAPDKSGLPSDRFSAERTGGSVSTLTIQRTQQEDSAVYLCASSPQGMGDQPQHFGDGTRLSIL.

This chain links TRBV20-1 with TRBJ1-6; 8 nucleotides agree with TRBD1. Germline lookup yields CDR1 DFQATT and CDR2 SNEGSKA (reference sequence). CDR3 size: 14 residues. The trim removed 6 bases at V and 7 bases at J, leaving 8 bases unmatched. The CDR3 DNA sequence: TGCAGTGCGAGGACAGGGAGAACGAATTCACCCCTCCACTTT. Translating it yields CSARTGRTNSPLHF.

The chain carries TRBV7-3 and TRBJ1-2; D is possibly TRBD1 (5 bases). This CDR3 contains 14 residues. V lost 2 bases to trimming and J lost 8 bases, with 15 bases between them. Germline CDR1 reads SGHTA; CDR2 reads FQGTGA. The chain's CDR3 is CASSLGGRDQGYTF. CDR3 bases: TGTGCCAGCAGCTTAGGTGGCAGGGATCAGGGCTACACCTTC.

The V call is TRBV20-1, the J call TRBJ2-5; TRBD2 aligns across 8 bases. With 5 bases clipped from V and 0 bases from J, the junction kept 11 bases outside the gene matches. The germline V gene has CDR1 DFQATT and CDR2 SNEGSKA (reference sequence). The CDR3 has 16 amino acids. In DNA form, the CDR3 reads TGCAGTGCTGGGAAGAGACGGGAGGGGTACCAAGAGACCCAGTACTTC. Residues: CSAGKRREGYQETQYF.

The chain recombines TRBV15 with TRBJ1-2; D not resolved. The CDR3 runs 15 residues. Trimming removed 1 base from V and 3 bases from J, with 12 bases in between. CDR1 LNHNV and CDR2 YYDKDF come from the germline V gene (reference sequence). CDR3 in amino acids: CATSRGSLSYYGYTF. For the CDR3, the DNA is TGTGCCACCAGCAGAGGGTCCCTGAGCTACTATGGCTACACCTTC. Combining the CDR3 with reference TRBV15 and TRBJ1-2 gives the whole variable domain DAMVIQNPRYQVTQFGKPVTLSCSQTLNHNVMYWYQQKSSQAPKLLFHYYDKDFNNEADTPDNFQSRRPNTSFCFLDIRSPGLGDTAMYLCATSRGSLSYYGYTFGSGTRLTVV.